These T cell receptor beta chains were read from a single sample in a study of shared clonotypes between healthy human individuals. Only in-frame clones appear in the TCRdb table, and some are missing; sequencing was by immunoSEQ multiplex PCR. The sample holds roughly 2,500,000 clones, 90% to 95% seen once. What was sequenced was naive CD4+ T cells from PBMCs. The receptors here all came from a young man in good health. Some clones in this sample may be carry-over from other donors' samples. Both conserved end residues are part of each CDR3. D genes are given only for firm matches. Where a row states a size, it is once, few, many or the class of an expanded clone; other rows omit it.

V	D	J	size	CDR3	DNA
TRBV4-1	.	TRBJ1-3	.	CASSQEWSGNTIYF	TGCGCCAGCAGCCAAGAGTGGTCCGGAAACACCATATATTTT
TRBV19	TRBD1	TRBJ2-1	.	CASSSLPTGGYYNEQFF	TGTGCCAGTAGCTCCCTACCGACAGGGGGTTACTACAATGAGCAGTTCTTC
TRBV9	.	TRBJ2-2	.	CASSDGARDTGELFF	TGTGCCAGCAGCGACGGGGCTAGAGACACCGGGGAGCTGTTTTTT
TRBV16	TRBD2	TRBJ2-1	.	CASSQLAPGLADNEQFF	TGTGCCAGCAGCCAATTAGCACCGGGACTAGCGGACAATGAGCAGTTCTTC
TRBV19	.	TRBJ1-4	.	CASSILGPSTNEKLFF	TGTGCCAGTAGTATTCTTGGCCCCTCAACTAATGAAAAACTGTTTTTT
TRBV5-1	TRBD2	TRBJ2-1	once	CASNVAGARNEQFF	TGCGCCAGCAACGTAGCGGGAGCGAGGAATGAGCAGTTCTTC
TRBV29-1	.	TRBJ2-1	.	CSVITNSYNEQFF	TGCAGCGTTATCACGAACTCCTACAATGAGCAGTTCTTC
TRBV11-3	TRBD1	TRBJ2-1	.	CASSLDRGYNEQFF	TGTGCCAGCAGCTTGGACAGGGGATACAATGAGCAGTTCTTC
TRBV11-3	TRBD1	TRBJ2-7	.	CASSPAGGEQYF	TGTGCCAGCAGCCCGGCAGGGGGCGAGCAGTACTTC
TRBV7-2	.	TRBJ2-7	.	CASSPGRGATYEQYF	TGTGCCAGCAGCCCGGGACGCGGCGCGACCTACGAGCAGTACTTC
TRBV2	TRBD2	TRBJ2-3	.	CASRPTSGRADTQYF	TGTGCCAGCAGACCCACTAGCGGGAGGGCAGATACGCAGTATTTT
TRBV9	TRBD1	TRBJ2-5	.	CASSVGGVGTGGLETQYF	TGTGCCAGCAGCGTAGGCGGAGTGGGGACAGGGGGCCTGGAGACCCAGTACTTC
TRBV7-2	TRBD1	TRBJ1-5	few	CASSFGQVNQPQHF	TGTGCCAGCAGCTTTGGACAGGTCAATCAGCCCCAGCATTTT
TRBV4-1	TRBD1	TRBJ1-6	.	CASSPQGTAKRLNSPLHF	TGCGCCAGCAGCCCGCAAGGGACAGCTAAGCGACTTAATTCACCCCTCCACTTT
TRBV5-6	.	TRBJ2-7	.	CASSSGPPPYEQYF	TGTGCCAGCAGCTCTGGGCCACCCCCCTACGAGCAGTACTTC
TRBV7-9	TRBD1	TRBJ2-7	.	CASSLRGRDRGSYEQYF	TGTGCCAGCAGCTTAAGGGGCCGGGACAGGGGCTCCTACGAGCAGTACTTC
TRBV28	.	TRBJ2-7	.	CASTLGGGSYEQYF	TGTGCCAGCACCTTGGGGGGCGGGAGCTACGAGCAGTACTTC
TRBV27	.	TRBJ2-1	.	CASSSPPGTESYNEQFF	TGTGCCAGCAGTTCACCCCCCGGGACGGAATCCTACAATGAGCAGTTCTTC
TRBV9	.	TRBJ2-2	.	CASSVGSYTGELFF	TGTGCCAGCAGCGTAGGCAGCTACACCGGGGAGCTGTTTTTT
TRBV5-1	.	TRBJ1-1	.	CASKSFMNTEAFF	TGCGCCAGCAAGAGTTTCATGAACACTGAAGCTTTCTTT
TRBV6-1	TRBD2	TRBJ2-2	.	CASRKRELNTGELFF	TGTGCCAGCAGAAAGCGGGAACTCAACACCGGGGAGCTGTTTTTT
TRBV5-1	TRBD2	TRBJ2-2	.	CASSLVSGTSSGELFF	TGCGCCAGCAGCTTAGTTAGTGGGACTAGCTCCGGGGAGCTGTTTTTT
TRBV4-2	.	TRBJ1-2	.	CASSQSLRAARAYGYTF	TGTGCCAGCAGCCAATCCCTCAGGGCGGCCCGAGCCTATGGCTACACCTTC
TRBV28	.	TRBJ2-3	.	CASDQRRGTDTQYF	TGTGCCAGCGACCAGCGACGGGGCACAGATACGCAGTATTTT